Each of the 7 T cell receptor beta chains below was sequenced from the same sample in a study of MAIT cells during Salmonella Paratyphi A infection. Time point of the sample: healthy control second sampling, 21 days after first. Valpha7.2+ CD161+ T cells were sorted by flow cytometry as MAIT cells. TCRdb reprocessed the 5' RACE reads with MiXCR, giving one entry per CDR3 protein. The table has about 690 distinct CDR3 sequences, about 42% seen once. Sample: MAIT cells from blood. Every receptor here comes from an adult in good health.

The chain employs TRBV4-2 and TRBJ2-6, with TRBD2 matching 7 bases. Germline-derived CDR1 and CDR2 are LGHNA and YNFKEQ. The J segment lost 0 bases and the V segment lost 0 bases, leaving 2 bases of the junction unmatched. This CDR3 is 17 amino acids long. The CDR3: CASSQDGGSSGANVLTF. The CDR3 DNA sequence: TGTGCCAGCAGCCAAGATGGCGGGAGCTCTGGGGCCAACGTCCTGACTTTC.

This clonotype appeared a single time. J is TRBJ1-1 and V is TRBV15; 8 bases are a match to TRBD1. Trimming cost V 3 bases and J 5 bases; bases outside gene matches: 11. Germline loops: CDR1 LNHNV, CDR2 YYDKDF (reference sequence). The CDR3 is 16 amino acids. The chain's CDR3 is CATSSEEETGATEAFF. The CDR3, as DNA: TGTGCCACCAGCAGTGAAGAAGAGACAGGGGCGACTGAAGCTTTCTTT.

This clonotype has just a few counts. The V call is TRBV6-1, the J call TRBJ1-1, with D maybe TRBD1 (6 bases). Trimming removed 9 bases from V and 1 base from J, with 12 bases in between. The CDR3 extends over 13 amino acids. Germline V gene data show CDR1 as MNHNS and CDR2 as SASEGT. The CDR3 reads CASTRQENTEAFF. As DNA, the CDR3 is TGTGCCAGTACAAGACAGGAGAACACTGAAGCTTTCTTT.

This clonotype has just one count. V gene TRBV20-1 combines with J gene TRBJ2-1; 7 nucleotides match TRBD1. The germline V gene has CDR1 DFQATT and CDR2 SNEGSKA (reference sequence). The CDR3 has 15 amino acids. V dropped 7 bases and J dropped 4; count of bases not matched to a gene: 13. CDR3 sequence: CSVIDPGTAYNEQFF. The CDR3 DNA reads as TGCAGTGTTATAGATCCGGGGACAGCTTACAATGAGCAGTTCTTC.

The chain joins TRBV25-1 to TRBJ2-2, with a tentative D call TRBD1 (6 bases). The CDR3 totals 16 residues. CDR1 is MGHDK, CDR2 SYGVNS, per germline. V lost 5 bases and J 3 bases, leaving 16 bases between the germline ends. CDR3 coding DNA: TGTGCCAGCAGTCCTCCGGACAGTCGAGACACCGGGGAGCTGTTTTTT. Amino acids: CASSPPDSRDTGELFF.

This clonotype was counted a single time. The chain joins TRBV20-1 to TRBJ1-1; D might be TRBD1 (5 bases). The CDR3 runs to 16 residues. V lost 7 bases and J 5 bases, leaving 26 bases between the germline ends. Germline V CDR1 and CDR2: DFQATT, SNEGSKA (reference sequence). CDR3 coding DNA: TGCAGTGGTATCAACGCAGAGTACTCTTGGGGGACTGAAGCTTTCTTT. It translates to CSGINAEYSWGTEAFF.

This clonotype rates as hyperexpanded. The genes are TRBV20-1 and TRBJ2-5, with TRBD2 matching over 10 bases. The CDR3 spans 16 residues. The V segment lost 0 bases and the J segment 5 bases; nucleotides outside the gene matches: 9. Germline CDR1 DFQATT, CDR2 SNEGSKA (reference sequence). CDR3 in DNA: TGCAGTGCTAGAGATCTCAGCGGGGGGGCCGAGGAGACCCAGTACTTC. As protein: CSARDLSGGAEETQYF.